The T cell receptor beta chain described here comes from a study of early T cells in non-severe SARS-CoV-2 infection. Study context: Sequencing of unsorted whole blood was done on bulk RNA, leaving chains unpaired.

Germline V gene sequence: CDR1 MNHEY, CDR2 SMNVEV (reference sequence). CDR3 length: 11 residues. The V end lost 4 bases, the J end lost 6 bases, and 7 bases lay between the germline ends. The library protocol tagged individual cDNA molecules with unique molecular identifiers. TCRdb reanalysed the 5' RACE reads using MiXCR and keeps one entry per CDR3 protein. The sample lists some 67,000 distinct CDR3 sequences, roughly an eighth occurring once. The sample taken for sequencing was whole blood. The chain combines TRBV27 with TRBJ2-7; D not resolved. This TCR came from an adult who was a healthcare worker with PCR-confirmed SARS-CoV-2 infection or an uninfected control (not recorded which). CDR3 in amino acids: CASSWDGEQYF. The CDR3 nucleotides are TGTGCCAGCAGTTGGGATGGCGAGCAGTACTTC.